These 20 T cell receptor beta chains were all obtained from the same sample, sequenced in a study of T cells in Graves' hyperthyroidism and ophthalmopathy. RNA transcripts yielded amplified TCR beta CDR3 regions. Initially, a first-round RT-PCR of the TCR CDR3 employed the HTBI primer set. Using its own MiXCR run on the multiplex PCR reads, TCRdb lists one record per CDR3 protein. The sample lists approximately 600,000 distinct CDR3 sequences, 15% to 20% occurring once. The sequencing input was blood. These receptors originate from a woman in her twenties or thirties with Graves' hyperthyroidism.

There are many counts of this clonotype. The V gene is TRBV7-2, the J gene TRBJ2-1, with a weak D call TRBD2 (5 bases). The CDR3 is 13 amino acids. CDR1 and CDR2 (germline): SGHTA, FQGNSA. V lost 8 bases to trimming and J lost 10 bases, with 18 bases between them. Here the CDR3 reads CASGRPGNMEQFF. DNA of the CDR3: TGTGCCAGCGGCCGACCGGGGAATATGGAGCAGTTCTTC.

This clonotype was observed many times. The chain couples TRBV7-2 to TRBJ2-3; tentative D call: TRBD1 (6 bases). The CDR3 consists of 13 residues. CDR1 SGHTA and CDR2 FQGNSA come from the germline V gene. Trimming stripped 6 bases from V and 4 bases from J, with 11 bases between. The CDR3 spells CASRNRVPDTQYF. CDR3 DNA sequence: TGTGCCAGCAGAAACAGGGTTCCAGATACGCAGTATTTT.

The chain couples TRBV20-1 to TRBJ2-7; 10 bases match TRBD2. V gave up 0 bases and J gave up 2 bases; unmatched junction bases: 7. The CDR3 is made up of 16 amino acids. Germline values: CDR1 DFQATT, CDR2 SNEGSKA (reference sequence). CDR3 coding DNA: TGCAGTGCTAGAGAAGGGAACCTAGCGGGAGCCTACGAGCAGTACTTC. Translating gives CSAREGNLAGAYEQYF.

The chain carries TRBV5-6 and TRBJ2-7; TRBD1 agrees at 9 bases. The V and J ends lost 4 bases and 7 bases, in that order; junction bases with no gene match: 6. Germline V gives CDR1 SGHDT, CDR2 YYEEEE. The CDR3 has 13 amino acids. The CDR3 DNA reads TGTGCCAGCAGCGCTACAGGGGGCAGGGAGCAGTACTTC. This encodes CASSATGGREQYF. The full variable domain, rest sourced from reference TRBV5-6 and TRBJ2-7, is DAGVTQSPTHLIKTRGQQVTLRCSPKSGHDTVSWYQQALGQGPQFIFQYYEEEERQRGNFPDRFSGHQFPNYSSELNVNALLLGDSALYLCASSATGGREQYFGPGTRLTVT.

This clonotype turned up a few times. V gene TRBV19 combines with J gene TRBJ2-6; possible D gene TRBD2, 7 bases. The CDR3 is made up of 16 amino acids. Deletions cut 0 bases from V and 2 bases from J, with 8 bases between. CDR1 is LNHDA, CDR2 SQIVND, per germline (reference sequence). The CDR3 DNA reads TGTGCCAGTAGTATAGAGGGGGGGCCTGGGGCCAACGTCCTGACTTTC. As protein: CASSIEGGPGANVLTF.

This clonotype turned up a few times. One base away lies a much larger clone, so this may be a sequencing read error. The chain links TRBV2 to TRBJ2-7, with TRBD1 matching 10 bases. Trimming at V came to 7 bases and at J to 5 bases, leaving 5 bases not matched to a gene. Germline loops: CDR1 SNHLY, CDR2 FYNNEI. CDR3 length equals 13 residues. The CDR3 spells CASKGTGAHEQYF. In DNA form, the CDR3 reads TGTGCCAGCAAAGGGACAGGGGCCCACGAGCAGTACTTC.

The chain recombines TRBV6-2 or TRBV6-3 with TRBJ1-5, with TRBD1 identical over 7 bases. Trimming cost V 5 bases and J 6 bases; bases outside gene matches: 7. Germline loops: CDR1 MNHEY, CDR2 SVGEGT. The CDR3 totals 14 residues. CDR3 region: CASSQRGTAQPQHF. CDR3 nucleotide sequence: TGTGCCAGCAGTCAAAGAGGGACAGCTCAGCCCCAGCATTTT.

In this sample, this clonotype turned up many times. The V and J genes are TRBV6-1 and TRBJ1-2, with 7 bases matching TRBD1. In germline, CDR1 is MNHNS, CDR2 SASEGT. The CDR3 runs to 13 residues. V lost 6 bases to trimming and J lost 6 bases; unmatched junction nucleotides: 7. The CDR3 bases are TGTGCCAGCAGACAGGGACAGATGCATGGCTACACCTTC. Amino acid sequence: CASRQGQMHGYTF.

This clonotype is a singleton in its sample. This chain joins TRBV27 and TRBJ2-7; D gene ambiguous. The CDR3 contains 10 residues. Germline values: CDR1 MNHEY, CDR2 SMNVEV (reference sequence). Deletions cut 8 bases from V and 4 bases from J, with 6 bases between. Here the CDR3 DNA reads TGTGCCAGCGGGTGGTACGAGCAGTACTTC. As protein: CASGWYEQYF.

This clonotype was seen at least ten times. The V call is TRBV27, the J call TRBJ1-1; 8 positions match TRBD1. The CDR3 has 14 residues. The J segment lost 4 bases and the V segment lost 5 bases, leaving 6 bases of the junction unmatched. Germline V CDR1 and CDR2: MNHEY, SMNVEV (reference sequence). The CDR3 is CASSPRGLATEAFF. The CDR3 nucleotides read TGTGCCAGCAGTCCCAGGGGGCTGGCCACTGAAGCTTTCTTT.

The rearrangement links TRBV7-3 to TRBJ2-1, with 7 bases lining up with TRBD2. V lost 1 base, J lost 3 bases, and 6 bases stayed unmatched. Germline CDR1 reads SGHTA; CDR2 reads FQGTGA. The CDR3 length is 16 residues. In nucleotides, the CDR3 is TGTGCCAGCAGCTTAAGCTCCGGGGAGGGCTACAATGAGCAGTTCTTC. It codes for CASSLSSGEGYNEQFF. Based on the CDR3 plus reference TRBV7-3 and TRBJ2-1, the full variable domain is GAGVSQTPSNKVTEKGKYVELRCDPISGHTALYWYRQSLGQGPEFLIYFQGTGAADDSGLPNDRFFAVRPEGSVSTLKIQRTERGDSAVYLCASSLSSGEGYNEQFFGPGTRLTVL.

In its sample, this clonotype was seen many times. This rearrangement joins TRBV28 to TRBJ2-1, with D tentatively TRBD1 (7 bases). Germline V gene lookup returns CDR1 MDHEN and CDR2 SYDVKM. The CDR3 contains 15 residues. V shed 4 bases and J shed 4 bases, with 14 bases lying between them. CDR3 sequence: CASSSGGSGYNEQFF. The CDR3 DNA reads TGTGCCAGCAGTTCAGGGGGGAGTGGGTACAATGAGCAGTTCTTC.

The chain has TRBV20-1 and TRBJ1-5; D is undetermined. The CDR3 runs 13 residues. The V and J ends lost 3 bases and 1 base respectively, with 7 bases between them. The germline V gene encodes CDR1 DFQATT and CDR2 SNEGSKA (reference sequence). The CDR3 loop is CSASGGSNQPQHF. The CDR3 DNA is TGCAGTGCTAGCGGAGGGAGCAATCAGCCCCAGCATTTT.

The chain combines TRBV3-1 with TRBJ2-1; D remains ambiguous. The germline V and J ends were trimmed by 6 bases and 6 bases, with 12 bases remaining between them. Germline V gene sequence: CDR1 LGHDT, CDR2 YNNKEL (reference sequence). This CDR3 contains 13 residues. In DNA, the CDR3 is TGTGCCAGCAGGGGCCATGGGCCCAATGAGCAGTTCTTC. Translated, it gives CASRGHGPNEQFF.

The chain links TRBV9 to TRBJ2-7; D may be TRBD2 (5 bases). The CDR3 consists of 14 residues. V lost 3 bases to trimming and J lost 3 bases, with 13 bases between them. Germline CDR1 reads SGDLS; CDR2 reads YYNGEE. The DNA for the CDR3 is TGTGCCAGCAGCGCCGGACGGGGATACTACGAGCAGTACTTC. Its translation is CASSAGRGYYEQYF.

The chain has TRBV9 and TRBJ2-5; the D is unclear. Germline V CDR1 and CDR2: SGDLS, YYNGEE. CDR3 length: 14 amino acids. The germline V and J ends were trimmed by 0 bases and 0 bases, with 6 bases remaining between them. CDR3 amino acids: CASSVGTDQETQYF. CDR3 nucleotides: TGTGCCAGCAGCGTAGGAACAGACCAAGAGACCCAGTACTTC.

The genes are TRBV30 and TRBJ2-7; no reliable D call. The germline V gene has CDR1 GTSNPN and CDR2 SVGIG (reference sequence). The CDR3 consists of 13 residues. V was trimmed by 2 bases and J by 2 bases, leaving 10 bases between them. Written as DNA, the CDR3 is TGTGCCTGGAGTCCCGGTGTCACCTACGAGCAGTACTTC. As protein: CAWSPGVTYEQYF. The full variable domain, with the rest looked up from reference TRBV30 and TRBJ2-7, is SQTIHQWPATLVQPVGSPLSLECTVEGTSNPNLYWYRQAAGRGLQLLFYSVGIGQISSEVPQNLSASRPQDRQFILSSKKLLLSDSGFYLCAWSPGVTYEQYFGPGTRLTVT.

This clonotype was detected many times. This rearrangement joins TRBV5-1 to TRBJ2-1; 9 positions agree with TRBD2. Germline V CDR1 and CDR2: SGHRS, YFSETQ. Trimming cost V 3 bases and J 5 bases; bases outside gene matches: 6. This CDR3 has 15 amino acids. The CDR3 reads CASSSLAGTDNEQFF. The CDR3 nucleotides are TGCGCCAGCAGCTCGCTAGCGGGAACTGACAATGAGCAGTTCTTC.

J is TRBJ2-7 and V is TRBV10-3, with 10 bases fitting TRBD1. The CDR3 consists of 14 residues. J gave up 4 bases and V 6 bases, and 6 bases lay outside the gene matches. Germline V CDR1 and CDR2: ENHRY, SYGVKD. The CDR3 nucleotides read TGTGCCATCAGCGGACAGGGGGTTGTGTACGAGCAGTACTTC. It specifies CAISGQGVVYEQYF.

This clonotype was picked up a small number of times. The rearrangement joins TRBV19 to TRBJ1-5; 7 bases map to TRBD1. Germline CDR1 reads LNHDA; CDR2 reads SQIVND (reference sequence). CDR3 length equals 16 residues. Losses at the gene ends were 8 bases for V and 3 bases for J; bases not matched to a gene: 13. The CDR3: CASDLTGEGDNQPQHF. In nucleotides, the CDR3 is TGTGCCAGTGACTTAACAGGGGAAGGGGACAATCAGCCCCAGCATTTT.